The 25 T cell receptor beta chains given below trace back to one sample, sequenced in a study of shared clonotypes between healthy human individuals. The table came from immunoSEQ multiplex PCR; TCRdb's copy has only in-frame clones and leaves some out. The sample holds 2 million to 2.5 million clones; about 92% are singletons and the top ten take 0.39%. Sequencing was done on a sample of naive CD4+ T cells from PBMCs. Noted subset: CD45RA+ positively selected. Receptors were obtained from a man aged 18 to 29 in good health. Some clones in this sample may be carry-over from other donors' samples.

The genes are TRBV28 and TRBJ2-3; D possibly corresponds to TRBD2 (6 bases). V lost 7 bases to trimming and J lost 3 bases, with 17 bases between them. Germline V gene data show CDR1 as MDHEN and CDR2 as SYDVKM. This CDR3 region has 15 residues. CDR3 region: CASTFGAGGTDTQYF. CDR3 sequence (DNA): TGTGCCAGCACCTTCGGGGCCGGAGGGACAGATACGCAGTATTTT.

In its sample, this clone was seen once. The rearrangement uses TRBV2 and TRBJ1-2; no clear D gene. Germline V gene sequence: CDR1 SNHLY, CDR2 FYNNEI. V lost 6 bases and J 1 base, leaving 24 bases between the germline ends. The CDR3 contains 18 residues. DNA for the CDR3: TGTGCCAGCAGCAGAAACTCCTTTTATAGCCAGGTTAACTATGGCTACACCTTC. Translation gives CASSRNSFYSQVNYGYTF. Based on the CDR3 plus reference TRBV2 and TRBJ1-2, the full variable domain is EPEVTQTPSHQVTQMGQEVILRCVPISNHLYFYWYRQILGQKVEFLVSFYNNEISEKSEIFDDQFSVERPDGSNFTLKIRSTKLEDSAMYFCASSRNSFYSQVNYGYTFGSGTRLTVV.

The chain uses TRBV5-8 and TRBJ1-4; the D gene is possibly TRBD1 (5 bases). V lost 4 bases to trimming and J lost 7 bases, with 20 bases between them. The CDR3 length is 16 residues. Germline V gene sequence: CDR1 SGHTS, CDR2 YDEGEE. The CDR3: CASSPGKGAKSEKLFF. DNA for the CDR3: TGTGCCAGCAGCCCTGGCAAAGGGGCGAAAAGTGAAAAACTGTTTTTT. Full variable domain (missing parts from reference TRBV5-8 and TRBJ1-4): EAGVTQSPTHLIKTRGQQATLRCSPISGHTSVYWYQQALGLGLQFLLWYDEGEERNRGNFPPRFSGRQFPNYSSELNVNALELEDSALYLCASSPGKGAKSEKLFFGSGTQLSVL.

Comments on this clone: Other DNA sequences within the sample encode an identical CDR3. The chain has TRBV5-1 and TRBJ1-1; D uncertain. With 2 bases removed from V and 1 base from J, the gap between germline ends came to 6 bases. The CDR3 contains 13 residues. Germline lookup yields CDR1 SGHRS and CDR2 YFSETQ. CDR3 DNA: TGCGCCAGCAGCTTTAGCGGGAACACTGAAGCTTTCTTT. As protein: CASSFSGNTEAFF.

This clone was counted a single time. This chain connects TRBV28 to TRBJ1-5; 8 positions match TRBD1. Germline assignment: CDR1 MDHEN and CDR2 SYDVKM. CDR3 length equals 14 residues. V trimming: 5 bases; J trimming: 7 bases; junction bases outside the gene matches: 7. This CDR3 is CASSQTGDWQPQHF. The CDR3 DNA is TGTGCCAGCAGTCAGACAGGGGATTGGCAGCCCCAGCATTTT.

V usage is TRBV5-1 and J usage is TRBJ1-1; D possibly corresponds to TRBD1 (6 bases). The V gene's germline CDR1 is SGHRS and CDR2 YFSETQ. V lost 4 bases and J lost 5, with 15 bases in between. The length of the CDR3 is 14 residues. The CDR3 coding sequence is TGCGCCAGCAGCCCCAATACAGGGATAACTGAAGCTTTCTTT. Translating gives CASSPNTGITEAFF.

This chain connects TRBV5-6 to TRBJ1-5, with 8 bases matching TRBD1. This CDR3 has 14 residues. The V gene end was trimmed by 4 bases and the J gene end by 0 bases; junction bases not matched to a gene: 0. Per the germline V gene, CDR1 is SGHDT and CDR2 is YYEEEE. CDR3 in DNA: TGTGCCAGCAGCGGGACAGGTAGCAATCAGCCCCAGCATTTT. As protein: CASSGTGSNQPQHF.

The CDR3 spells CASSMSEARATHEQFF. The CDR3 DNA sequence: TGTGCCAGTAGTATGTCGGAAGCTAGGGCTACCCATGAGCAGTTCTTC. The chain couples TRBV19 to TRBJ2-1; no reliable D call. The germline gives CDR1 LNHDA, CDR2 SQIVND (reference sequence). The V gene lost 3 bases and the J gene lost 8 bases, with 20 bases spanning the gap. The CDR3 extends over 16 amino acids.

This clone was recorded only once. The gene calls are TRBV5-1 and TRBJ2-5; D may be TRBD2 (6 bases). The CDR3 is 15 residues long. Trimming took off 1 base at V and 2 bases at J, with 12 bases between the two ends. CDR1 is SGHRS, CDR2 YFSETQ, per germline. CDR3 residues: CASSLFSSVQETQYF. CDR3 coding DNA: TGCGCCAGCAGCTTGTTCTCTAGCGTGCAAGAGACCCAGTACTTC.

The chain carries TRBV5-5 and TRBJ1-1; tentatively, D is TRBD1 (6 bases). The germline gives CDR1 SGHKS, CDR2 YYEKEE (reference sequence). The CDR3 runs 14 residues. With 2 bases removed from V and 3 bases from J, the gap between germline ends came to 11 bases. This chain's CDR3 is CASSFGQRHTEAFF. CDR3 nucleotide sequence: TGTGCCAGCAGCTTCGGACAGAGACACACTGAAGCTTTCTTT.

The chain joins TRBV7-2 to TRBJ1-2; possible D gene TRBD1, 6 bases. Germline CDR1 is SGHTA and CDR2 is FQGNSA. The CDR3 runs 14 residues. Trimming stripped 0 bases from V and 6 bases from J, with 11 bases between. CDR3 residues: CASSLAGPGDGYTF. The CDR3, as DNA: TGTGCCAGCAGCTTAGCCGGACCAGGGGATGGCTACACCTTC.

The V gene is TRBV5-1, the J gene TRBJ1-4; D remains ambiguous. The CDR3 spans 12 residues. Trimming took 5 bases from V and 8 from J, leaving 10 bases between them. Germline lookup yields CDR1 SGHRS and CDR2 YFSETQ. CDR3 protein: CASRDPEEKLFF. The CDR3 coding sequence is TGCGCCAGCAGAGACCCGGAAGAAAAACTGTTTTTT. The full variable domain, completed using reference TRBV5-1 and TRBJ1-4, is KAGVTQTPRYLIKTRGQQVTLSCSPISGHRSVSWYQQTPGQGLQFLFEYFSETQRNKGNFPGRFSGRQFSNSRSEMNVSTLELGDSALYLCASRDPEEKLFFGSGTQLSVL.

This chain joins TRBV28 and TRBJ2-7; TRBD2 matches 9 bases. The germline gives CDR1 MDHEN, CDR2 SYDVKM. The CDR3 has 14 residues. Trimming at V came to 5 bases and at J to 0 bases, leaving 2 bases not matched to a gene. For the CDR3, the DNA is TGTGCCAGCAGTGATAGCGGGAGCTCCTACGAGCAGTACTTC. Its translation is CASSDSGSSYEQYF.

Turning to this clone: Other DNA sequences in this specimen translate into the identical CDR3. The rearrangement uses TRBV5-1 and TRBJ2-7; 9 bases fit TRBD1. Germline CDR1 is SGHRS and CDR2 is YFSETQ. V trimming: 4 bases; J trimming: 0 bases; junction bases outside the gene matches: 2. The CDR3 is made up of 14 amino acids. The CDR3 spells CASSPGQGSYEQYF. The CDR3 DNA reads TGCGCCAGCAGCCCGGGACAGGGCTCCTACGAGCAGTACTTC.

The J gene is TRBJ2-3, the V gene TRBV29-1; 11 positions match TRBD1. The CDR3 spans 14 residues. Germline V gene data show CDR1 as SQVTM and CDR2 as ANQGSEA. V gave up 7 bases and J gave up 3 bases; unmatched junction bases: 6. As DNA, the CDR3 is TGCAGCGCCGGACAGGGGGCGATAACAGATACGCAGTATTTT. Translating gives CSAGQGAITDTQYF.

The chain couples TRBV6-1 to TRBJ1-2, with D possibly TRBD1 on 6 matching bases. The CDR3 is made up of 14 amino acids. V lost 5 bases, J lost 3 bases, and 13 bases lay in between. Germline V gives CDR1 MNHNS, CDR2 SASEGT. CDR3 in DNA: TGTGCCAGCAGTATAGGGACAAGGGACTATGGCTACACCTTC. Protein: CASSIGTRDYGYTF.

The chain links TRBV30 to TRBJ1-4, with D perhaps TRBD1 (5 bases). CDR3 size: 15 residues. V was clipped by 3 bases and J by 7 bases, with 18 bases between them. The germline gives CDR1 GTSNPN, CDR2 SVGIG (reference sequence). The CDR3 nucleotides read TGTGCCTGGAGCCCAACGACGGGGGTGGTTGAAAAACTGTTTTTT. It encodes CAWSPTTGVVEKLFF.

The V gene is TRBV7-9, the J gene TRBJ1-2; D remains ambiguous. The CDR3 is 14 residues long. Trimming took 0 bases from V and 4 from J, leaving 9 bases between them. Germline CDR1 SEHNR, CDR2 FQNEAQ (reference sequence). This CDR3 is CASSLAMGFYGYTF. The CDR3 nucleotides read TGTGCCAGCAGCTTAGCGATGGGATTCTATGGCTACACCTTC.

This chain's CDR3 is CASSLGQGTYEQYF. Written as DNA, the CDR3 is TGTGCCAGCAGTTTAGGGCAGGGAACCTACGAGCAGTACTTC. The rearrangement links TRBV27 to TRBJ2-7; weak D call: TRBD1 (5 bases). Germline CDR1 is MNHEY and CDR2 is SMNVEV (reference sequence). The V and J ends lost 2 bases and 2 bases respectively, with 10 bases between them. CDR3 length: 14 residues.

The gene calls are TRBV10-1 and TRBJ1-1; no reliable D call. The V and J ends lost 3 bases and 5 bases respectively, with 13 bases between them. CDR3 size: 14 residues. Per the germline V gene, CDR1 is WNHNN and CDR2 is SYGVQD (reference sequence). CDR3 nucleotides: TGCGCCAGCAGTGATCGGGGTGGTGCGACTGAAGCTTTCTTT. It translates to CASSDRGGATEAFF.

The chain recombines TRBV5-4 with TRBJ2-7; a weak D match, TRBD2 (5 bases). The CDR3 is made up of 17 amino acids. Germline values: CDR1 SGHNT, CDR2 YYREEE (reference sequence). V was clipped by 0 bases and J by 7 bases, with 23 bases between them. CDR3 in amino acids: CASSLVASSSAAREQYF. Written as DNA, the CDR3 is TGTGCCAGCAGCTTGGTGGCCTCTAGCTCCGCGGCGAGGGAGCAGTACTTC.

DNA for the CDR3: TGTGCCAGCAGCCCGCCGGGACGCTATGGCTACACCTTC. Protein product: CASSPPGRYGYTF. The chain uses TRBV9 and TRBJ1-2; TRBD1 is a possible D gene (5 bases). V dropped 4 bases and J dropped 4 bases, with 11 bases sitting between them. This CDR3 region has 13 residues. Germline loops: CDR1 SGDLS, CDR2 YYNGEE.

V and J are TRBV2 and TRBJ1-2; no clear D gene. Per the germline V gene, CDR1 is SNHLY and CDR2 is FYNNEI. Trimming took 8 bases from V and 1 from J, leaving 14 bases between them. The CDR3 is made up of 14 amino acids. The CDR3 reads CASAPWTGNYGYTF. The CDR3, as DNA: TGTGCCAGCGCCCCATGGACGGGTAACTATGGCTACACCTTC.

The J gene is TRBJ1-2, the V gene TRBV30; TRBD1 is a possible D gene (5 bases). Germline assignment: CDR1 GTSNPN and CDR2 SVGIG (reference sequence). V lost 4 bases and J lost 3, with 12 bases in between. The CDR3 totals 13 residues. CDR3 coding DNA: TGTGCCTGGACCGACCGGGGCGACTATGGCTACACCTTC. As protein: CAWTDRGDYGYTF.

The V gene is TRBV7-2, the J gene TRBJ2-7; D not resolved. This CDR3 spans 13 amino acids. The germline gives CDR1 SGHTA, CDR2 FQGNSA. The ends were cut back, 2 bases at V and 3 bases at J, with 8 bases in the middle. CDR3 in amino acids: CASSLSPDYEQYF. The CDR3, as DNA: TGTGCCAGCAGCTTATCACCAGACTACGAGCAGTACTTC.